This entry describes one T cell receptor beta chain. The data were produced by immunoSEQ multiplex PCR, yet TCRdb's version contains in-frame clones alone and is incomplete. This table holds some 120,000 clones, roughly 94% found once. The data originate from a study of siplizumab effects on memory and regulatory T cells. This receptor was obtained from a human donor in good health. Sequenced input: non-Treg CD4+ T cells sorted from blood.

CDR3: CASSLGPPGNIQYF. The CDR3 DNA reads TGCGCCAGCAGCTTGGGACCCCCGGGGAACATTCAGTACTTC. This chain connects TRBV5-1 to TRBJ2-4, with D maybe TRBD2 (5 bases). There are 14 residues in the CDR3. V was pared by 0 bases and J by 7 bases, with 11 bases between. Germline-derived CDR1 and CDR2 are SGHRS and YFSETQ. Full variable domain (rest looked up from reference TRBV5-1 and TRBJ2-4): KAGVTQTPRYLIKTRGQQVTLSCSPISGHRSVSWYQQTPGQGLQFLFEYFSETQRNKGNFPGRFSGRQFSNSRSEMNVSTLELGDSALYLCASSLGPPGNIQYFGAGTRLSVL.